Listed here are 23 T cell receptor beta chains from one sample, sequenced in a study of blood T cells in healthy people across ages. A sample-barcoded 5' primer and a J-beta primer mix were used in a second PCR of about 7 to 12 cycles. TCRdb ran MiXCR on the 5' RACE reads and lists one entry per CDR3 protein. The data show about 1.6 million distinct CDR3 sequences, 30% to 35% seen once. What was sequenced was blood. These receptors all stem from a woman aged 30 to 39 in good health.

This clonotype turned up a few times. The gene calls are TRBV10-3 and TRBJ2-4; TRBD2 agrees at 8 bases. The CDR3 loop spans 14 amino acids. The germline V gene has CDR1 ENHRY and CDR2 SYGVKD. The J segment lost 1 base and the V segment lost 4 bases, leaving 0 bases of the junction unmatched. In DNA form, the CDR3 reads TGTGCCATCAGTGCGGGGGGGGCCAAAAACATTCAGTACTTC. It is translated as CAISAGGAKNIQYF.

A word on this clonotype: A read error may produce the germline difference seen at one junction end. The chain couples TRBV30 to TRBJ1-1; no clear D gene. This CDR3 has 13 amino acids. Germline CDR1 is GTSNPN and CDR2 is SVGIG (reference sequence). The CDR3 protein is CAGSVREGAEAFF. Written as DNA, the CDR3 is TGTGCCGGGAGTGTAAGGGAGGGTGCTGAAGCTTTCTTT.

The CDR3 reads CASSLGWGSPETQYF. The CDR3 coding sequence is TGTGCCAGCAGCTTAGGCTGGGGCAGTCCAGAGACCCAGTACTTC. The chain links TRBV5-4 to TRBJ2-5, with a tentative D call TRBD1 (5 bases). Germline CDR1 is SGHNT and CDR2 is YYREEE (reference sequence). This CDR3 contains 15 residues. Deletions cut 2 bases from V and 4 bases from J, with 15 bases between.

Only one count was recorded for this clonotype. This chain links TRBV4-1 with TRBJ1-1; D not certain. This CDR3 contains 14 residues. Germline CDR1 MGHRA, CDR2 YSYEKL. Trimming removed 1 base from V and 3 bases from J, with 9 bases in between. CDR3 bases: TGCGCCAGCAGCCAAGGTTTTGAGTACACTGAAGCTTTCTTT. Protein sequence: CASSQGFEYTEAFF.

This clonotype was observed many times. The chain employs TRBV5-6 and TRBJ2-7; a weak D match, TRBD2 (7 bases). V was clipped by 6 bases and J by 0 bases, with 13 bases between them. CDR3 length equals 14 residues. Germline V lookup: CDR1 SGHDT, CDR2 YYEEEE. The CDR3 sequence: CASTAGALSYEQYF. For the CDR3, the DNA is TGTGCCAGCACCGCGGGGGCTCTCTCCTACGAGCAGTACTTC. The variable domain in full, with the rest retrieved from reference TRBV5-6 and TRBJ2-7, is DAGVTQSPTHLIKTRGQQVTLRCSPKSGHDTVSWYQQALGQGPQFIFQYYEEEERQRGNFPDRFSGHQFPNYSSELNVNALLLGDSALYLCASTAGALSYEQYFGPGTRLTVT.

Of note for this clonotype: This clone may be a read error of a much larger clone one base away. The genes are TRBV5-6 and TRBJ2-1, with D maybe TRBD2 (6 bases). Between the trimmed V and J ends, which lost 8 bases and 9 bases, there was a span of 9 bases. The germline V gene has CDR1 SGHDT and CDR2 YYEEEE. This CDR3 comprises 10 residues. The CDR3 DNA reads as TGTGCCAGTGGGGGGAGTGAGCAGTTCTTC. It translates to CASGGSEQFF.

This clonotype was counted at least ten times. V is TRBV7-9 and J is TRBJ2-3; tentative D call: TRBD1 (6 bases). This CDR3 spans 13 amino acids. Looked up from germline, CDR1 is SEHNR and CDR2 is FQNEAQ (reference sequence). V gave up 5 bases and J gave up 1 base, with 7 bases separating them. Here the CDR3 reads CASSGGRTDTQYF. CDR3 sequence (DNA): TGTGCCAGCAGCGGGGGCCGCACAGATACGCAGTATTTT. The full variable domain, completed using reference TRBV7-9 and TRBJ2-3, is DTGVSQNPRHKITKRGQNVTFRCDPISEHNRLYWYRQTLGQGPEFLTYFQNEAQLEKSRLLSDRFSAERPKGSFSTLEIQRTEQGDSAMYLCASSGGRTDTQYFGPGTRLTVL.

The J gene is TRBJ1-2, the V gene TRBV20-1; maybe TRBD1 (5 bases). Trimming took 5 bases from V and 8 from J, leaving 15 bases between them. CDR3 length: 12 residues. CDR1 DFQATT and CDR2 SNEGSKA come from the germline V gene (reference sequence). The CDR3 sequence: CSASGGREGYTF. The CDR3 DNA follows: TGCAGTGCTTCTGGGGGTCGCGAAGGCTACACCTTC.

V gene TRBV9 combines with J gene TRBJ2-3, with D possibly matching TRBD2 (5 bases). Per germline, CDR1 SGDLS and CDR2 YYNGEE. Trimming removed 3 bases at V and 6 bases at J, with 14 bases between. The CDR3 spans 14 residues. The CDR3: CASSAPEDLDTQYF. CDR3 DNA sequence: TGTGCCAGCAGCGCCCCGGAGGACCTTGATACGCAGTATTTT.

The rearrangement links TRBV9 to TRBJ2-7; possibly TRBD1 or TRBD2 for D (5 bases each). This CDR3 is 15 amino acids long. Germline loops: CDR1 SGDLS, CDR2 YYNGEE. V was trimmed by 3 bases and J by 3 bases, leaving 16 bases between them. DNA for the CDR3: TGTGCCAGCAGCGCCTCCTCAGGGACCAACTACGAGCAGTACTTC. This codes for CASSASSGTNYEQYF.

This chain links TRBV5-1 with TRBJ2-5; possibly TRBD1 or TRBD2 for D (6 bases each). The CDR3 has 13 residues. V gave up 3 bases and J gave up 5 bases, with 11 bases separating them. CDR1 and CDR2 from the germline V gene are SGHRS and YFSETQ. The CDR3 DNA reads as TGCGCCAGCAGCTCGGGGGCCGATGAGACCCAGTACTTC. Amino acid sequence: CASSSGADETQYF.

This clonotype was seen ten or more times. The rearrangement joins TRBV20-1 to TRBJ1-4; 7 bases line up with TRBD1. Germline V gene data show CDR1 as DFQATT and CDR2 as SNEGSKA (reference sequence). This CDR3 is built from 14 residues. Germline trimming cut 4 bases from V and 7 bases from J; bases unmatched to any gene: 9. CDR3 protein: CSATTGQLSEKLFF. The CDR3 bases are TGCAGTGCTACGACAGGGCAACTAAGTGAAAAACTGTTTTTT.

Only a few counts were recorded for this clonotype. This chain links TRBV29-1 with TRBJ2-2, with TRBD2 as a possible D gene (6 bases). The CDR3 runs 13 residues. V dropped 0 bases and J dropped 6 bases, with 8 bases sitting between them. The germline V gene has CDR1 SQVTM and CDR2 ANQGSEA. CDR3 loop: CSVEERGAGELFF. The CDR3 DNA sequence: TGCAGCGTTGAAGAGCGGGGCGCCGGGGAGCTGTTTTTT.

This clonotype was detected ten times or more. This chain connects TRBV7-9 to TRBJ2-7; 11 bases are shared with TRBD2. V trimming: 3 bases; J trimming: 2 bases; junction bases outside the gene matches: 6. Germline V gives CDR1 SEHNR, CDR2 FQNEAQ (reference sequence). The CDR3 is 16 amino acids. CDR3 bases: TGTGCCAGCAGCTTTAGCGGGAGGGCCAGGACCTACGAGCAGTACTTC. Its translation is CASSFSGRARTYEQYF.

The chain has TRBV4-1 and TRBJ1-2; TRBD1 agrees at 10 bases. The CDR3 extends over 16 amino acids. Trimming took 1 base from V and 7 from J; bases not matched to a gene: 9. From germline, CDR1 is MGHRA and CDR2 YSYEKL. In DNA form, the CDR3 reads TGCGCCAGCAGCCAAGTCCGAGGGACAGGGGATCCTGGCTACACCTTC. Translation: CASSQVRGTGDPGYTF.

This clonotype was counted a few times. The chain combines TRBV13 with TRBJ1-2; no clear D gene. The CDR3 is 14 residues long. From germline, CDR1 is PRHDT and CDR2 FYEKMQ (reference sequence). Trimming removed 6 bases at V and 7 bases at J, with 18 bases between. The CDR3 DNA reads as TGTGCCAGCAGAGGATTTGACGCTGTAGTTGGCTACACCTTC. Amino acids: CASRGFDAVVGYTF.

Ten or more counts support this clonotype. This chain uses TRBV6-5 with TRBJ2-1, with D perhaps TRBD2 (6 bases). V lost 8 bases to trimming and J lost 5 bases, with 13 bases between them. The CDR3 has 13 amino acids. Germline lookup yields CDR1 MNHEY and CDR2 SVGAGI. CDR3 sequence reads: CASCPGLHNEQFF. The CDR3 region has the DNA TGTGCCAGCTGCCCCGGACTACACAATGAGCAGTTCTTC.

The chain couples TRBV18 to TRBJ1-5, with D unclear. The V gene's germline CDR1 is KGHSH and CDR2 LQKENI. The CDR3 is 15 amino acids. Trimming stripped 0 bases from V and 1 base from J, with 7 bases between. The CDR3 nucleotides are TGTGCCAGCTCACCACCGCTACAGAGCAATCAGCCCCAGCATTTT. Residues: CASSPPLQSNQPQHF.

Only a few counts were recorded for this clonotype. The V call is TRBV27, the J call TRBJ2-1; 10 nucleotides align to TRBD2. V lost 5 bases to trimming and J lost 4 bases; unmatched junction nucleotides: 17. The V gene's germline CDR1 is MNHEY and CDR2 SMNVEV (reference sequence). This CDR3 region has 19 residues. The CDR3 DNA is TGTGCCAGCAGTCAATTGACTAGCGGGTCCTATTTAGTGTACAATGAGCAGTTCTTC. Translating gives CASSQLTSGSYLVYNEQFF.

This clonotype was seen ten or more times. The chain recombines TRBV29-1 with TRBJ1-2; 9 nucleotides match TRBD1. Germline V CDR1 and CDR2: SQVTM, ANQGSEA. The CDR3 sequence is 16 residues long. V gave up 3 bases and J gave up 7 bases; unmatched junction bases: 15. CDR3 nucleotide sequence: TGCAGCGTTGACGGTCCCGGGACAGGGAAGTGGGGTGGCTACACCTTC. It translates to CSVDGPGTGKWGGYTF.

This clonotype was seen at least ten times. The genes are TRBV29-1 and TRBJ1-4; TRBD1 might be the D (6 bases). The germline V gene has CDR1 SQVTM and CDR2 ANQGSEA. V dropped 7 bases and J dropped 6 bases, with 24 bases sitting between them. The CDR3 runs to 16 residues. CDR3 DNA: TGCAGCGCCCTCCCGGCGGGGGGCAAATTCGATGAAAAACTGTTTTTT. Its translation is CSALPAGGKFDEKLFF.

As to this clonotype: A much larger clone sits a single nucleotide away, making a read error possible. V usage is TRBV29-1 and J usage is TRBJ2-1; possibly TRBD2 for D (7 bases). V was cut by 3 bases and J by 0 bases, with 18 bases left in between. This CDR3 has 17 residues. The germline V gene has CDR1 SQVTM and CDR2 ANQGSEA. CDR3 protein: CSVDSLVGGGSYNEQFF. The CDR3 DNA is TGCAGCGTTGATTCGCTAGTGGGAGGGGGCTCCTACAATGAGCAGTTCTTC.

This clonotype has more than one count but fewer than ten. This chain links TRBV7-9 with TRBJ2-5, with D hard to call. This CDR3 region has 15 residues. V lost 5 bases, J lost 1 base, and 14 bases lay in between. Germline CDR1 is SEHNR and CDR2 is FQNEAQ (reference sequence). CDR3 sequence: CASSPASLTQETQYF. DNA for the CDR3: TGTGCCAGCAGCCCTGCCTCACTGACCCAAGAGACCCAGTACTTC.